Presented here are 24 T cell receptor beta chains from one specimen sequenced in a study of blood T cells in healthy people across ages. Alongside a J-beta primer mix, a sample-barcoded 5' primer served in a second PCR lasting about 7 to 11 cycles. TCRdb analysed the 5' RACE reads with MiXCR anew, one entry per CDR3 protein. This table holds 600,000 to 850,000 distinct CDR3 sequences, about 42% found once. Sample: blood. The receptor source for this set is a woman aged 55-69 years in good health.

The sample holds a few counts of this clonotype. The chain uses TRBV6-1 and TRBJ2-1, with D uncertain. Germline V gene sequence: CDR1 MNHNS, CDR2 SASEGT. The CDR3 runs 15 residues. Trimming removed 7 bases from V and 0 bases from J, with 13 bases in between. Here the CDR3 DNA reads TGTGCCAGCACCGAGAGAGAGAGCTCCTACAATGAGCAGTTCTTC. This translates into CASTERESSYNEQFF.

J is TRBJ2-1 and V is TRBV3-1, with 10 bases that match TRBD2. V lost 6 bases, J lost 11 bases, and 19 bases stayed unmatched. This CDR3 spans 17 amino acids. CDR1 is LGHDT, CDR2 YNNKEL, per germline (reference sequence). The CDR3 loop is CASRLQHSSGGANKQFF. CDR3 DNA: TGTGCCAGCAGGCTACAACACTCCAGCGGGGGGGCAAACAAGCAGTTCTTC.

This chain uses TRBV5-1 with TRBJ1-1; TRBD1 might be the D (5 bases). CDR3 length equals 15 residues. With 4 bases removed from V and 4 bases from J, the gap between germline ends came to 17 bases. The germline gives CDR1 SGHRS, CDR2 YFSETQ. In DNA form, the CDR3 reads TGCGCCAGCAGCCCCGGCGACCGGGACCCCACTGAAGCTTTCTTT. It is translated as CASSPGDRDPTEAFF. Supplemented by reference TRBV5-1 and TRBJ1-1, the full variable domain reads KAGVTQTPRYLIKTRGQQVTLSCSPISGHRSVSWYQQTPGQGLQFLFEYFSETQRNKGNFPGRFSGRQFSNSRSEMNVSTLELGDSALYLCASSPGDRDPTEAFFGQGTRLTVV.

This clonotype was recorded at least ten times. The genes are TRBV5-6 and TRBJ1-4; D might be TRBD1 (5 bases). The CDR3 is made up of 14 amino acids. V lost 4 bases and J 8 bases, leaving 15 bases between the germline ends. Germline V lookup: CDR1 SGHDT, CDR2 YYEEEE. The CDR3: CASSPSRTSEKLFF. As DNA, the CDR3 is TGTGCCAGCAGCCCCTCGAGGACAAGCGAAAAACTGTTTTTT.

This clonotype was counted only a few times. Written as DNA, the CDR3 is TGTGCCAGCTCACCGGGGTGGAATTCACCCCTCCACTTT. Protein product: CASSPGWNSPLHF. The gene calls are TRBV18 and TRBJ1-6; D gene ambiguous. CDR3 length: 13 amino acids. V was trimmed by 3 bases and J by 7 bases, leaving 7 bases between them. Germline V gives CDR1 KGHSH, CDR2 LQKENI.

A few counts support this clonotype. This chain links TRBV10-3 with TRBJ2-7, with D maybe TRBD1 (6 bases). The germline CDR1 and CDR2 sequences are ENHRY and SYGVKD. Trimming took off 3 bases at V and 5 bases at J, with 11 bases between the two ends. The CDR3 is 13 residues long. CDR3 sequence: CAISDLGAHEQYF. CDR3 sequence (DNA): TGTGCCATCAGTGATTTGGGGGCGCACGAGCAGTACTTC.

This clonotype was found once. This chain links TRBV20-1 with TRBJ1-2; 10 bases line up with TRBD1. Germline values: CDR1 DFQATT, CDR2 SNEGSKA (reference sequence). The V gene end was trimmed by 7 bases and the J gene end by 3 bases; junction bases not matched to a gene: 17. The CDR3 has 17 amino acids. The CDR3 protein is CSEHRDRGVTGDYGYTF. The CDR3 DNA follows: TGCAGTGAGCACCGGGACAGGGGTGTCACGGGGGACTATGGCTACACCTTC.

This clonotype was counted only a few times. The chain uses TRBV12-3 or TRBV12-4 and TRBJ2-2; 8 bases are shared with TRBD1. This CDR3 is built from 13 residues. V lost 6 bases and J lost 6; bases outside the gene matches: 3. The CDR3 bases are TGTGCCAGCAGCAGACAGGGGTCCGGGGAGCTGTTTTTT. Amino acid sequence: CASSRQGSGELFF.

This clonotype was recorded at least ten times. V is TRBV7-2 and J is TRBJ2-3; D unresolved. This CDR3 contains 13 residues. Trimming shortened V by 5 bases and J by 8 bases, and 14 bases separated the two germline ends. CDR1 and CDR2 from the germline V gene are SGHTA and FQGNSA. The CDR3 DNA is TGTGCCAGCAGCCCCAGCCAGTTGGGTACGCAGTATTTT. As protein: CASSPSQLGTQYF.

Regarding this clonotype: Possible read error: a much larger clone is one base away. The V and J genes are TRBV9 and TRBJ1-2; 8 bases fit TRBD1. Germline CDR1 reads SGDLS; CDR2 reads YYNGEE. This CDR3 has 14 residues. V lost 7 bases and J lost 5; bases outside the gene matches: 10. The CDR3, as DNA: TGTGCCAGCGGCGCGGGGGGGACAGGATATGGCTACACCTTC. It is translated as CASGAGGTGYGYTF.

This clonotype came up a few times. V usage is TRBV6-1 and J usage is TRBJ2-3, with D possibly TRBD2 on 6 matching bases. V was pared by 3 bases and J by 5 bases, with 12 bases between. Germline V gives CDR1 MNHNS, CDR2 SASEGT. The CDR3 totals 14 residues. The CDR3 sequence is CASSDGGYLDTQYF. In DNA, the CDR3 is TGTGCCAGCAGTGATGGAGGGTATCTAGATACGCAGTATTTT.

This CDR3 is CANTRDRTAYEQYF. CDR3 DNA sequence: TGTGCCAACACCCGGGACAGGACTGCCTACGAGCAGTACTTC. The gene calls are TRBV10-3 and TRBJ2-7, with TRBD1 identical over 8 bases. V trimming: 10 bases; J trimming: 2 bases; junction bases outside the gene matches: 10. This CDR3 is built from 14 residues. Germline CDR1 and CDR2: ENHRY and SYGVKD.

The chain links TRBV2 to TRBJ2-1, with 12 bases matching TRBD2. V dropped 7 bases and J dropped 7; count of bases not matched to a gene: 8. Per germline, CDR1 SNHLY and CDR2 FYNNEI. The CDR3 runs 15 residues. The DNA for the CDR3 is TGTGCCAGCACTCGACTAGCGGGAGTTAATAATGAGCAGTTCTTC. Amino acids: CASTRLAGVNNEQFF.

A few counts support this clonotype. The chain recombines TRBV7-2 with TRBJ2-7; D is uncertain. The ends were cut back, 4 bases at V and 3 bases at J, with 13 bases in the middle. This CDR3 region has 14 residues. Germline CDR1 is SGHTA and CDR2 is FQGNSA. The CDR3 nucleotides are TGTGCCAGCAGCTCCCGGACCAAAAACTACGAGCAGTACTTC. This codes for CASSSRTKNYEQYF.

This clonotype showed up just a few times. This rearrangement joins TRBV9 to TRBJ2-5; 10 positions agree with TRBD2. CDR1 is SGDLS and CDR2 is YYNGEE in the germline V gene. Trimming cost V 4 bases and J 4 bases; bases outside gene matches: 7. CDR3 length equals 15 residues. For the CDR3, the DNA is TGTGCCAGCAGCTCCGAAGGGACTAGCGTAGAGACCCAGTACTTC. Amino acids: CASSSEGTSVETQYF.

This clonotype came up a few times. The gene calls are TRBV7-9 and TRBJ1-1; D call uncertain. The V and J ends lost 0 bases and 1 base respectively, with 18 bases between them. Germline assignment: CDR1 SEHNR and CDR2 FQNEAQ (reference sequence). This CDR3 is built from 18 residues. The CDR3 spells CASSLATIGRRRNTEAFF. The CDR3, as DNA: TGTGCCAGCAGCTTAGCCACCATTGGGCGGCGTAGGAACACTGAAGCTTTCTTT. Full variable domain (rest looked up from reference TRBV7-9 and TRBJ1-1): DTGVSQNPRHKITKRGQNVTFRCDPISEHNRLYWYRQTLGQGPEFLTYFQNEAQLEKSRLLSDRFSAERPKGSFSTLEIQRTEQGDSAMYLCASSLATIGRRRNTEAFFGQGTRLTVV.

There are a few counts of this clonotype. The chain recombines TRBV7-9 with TRBJ2-7; 11 nucleotides match TRBD2. After removal of 8 bases from V and 3 bases from J, the junction contained 6 bases not matched to a gene. Looked up from germline, CDR1 is SEHNR and CDR2 is FQNEAQ (reference sequence). The CDR3 length is 14 residues. The CDR3 is CASSALAGVYEQYF. The CDR3 DNA sequence: TGTGCCAGCTCAGCACTAGCGGGGGTCTACGAGCAGTACTTC.

The genes are TRBV7-2 and TRBJ2-5; possibly TRBD2 for D (5 bases). The germline CDR1 and CDR2 sequences are SGHTA and FQGNSA. CDR3 length: 15 amino acids. Trimming cost V 3 bases and J 4 bases, with 15 bases left between them. CDR3 amino acids: CTSSLARDKRETQYF. CDR3 DNA: TGTACCAGCAGCTTGGCTCGGGATAAGCGAGAGACCCAGTACTTC.

This clonotype appeared once. CDR3 protein: CASSFEGAWNQPQHF. The CDR3 DNA reads as TGTGCCAGCAGTTTTGAGGGGGCTTGGAATCAGCCCCAGCATTTT. V is TRBV7-2 and J is TRBJ1-5, with 7 bases identical to TRBD1. CDR3 size: 15 residues. The germline CDR1 and CDR2 sequences are SGHTA and FQGNSA. V lost 6 bases, J lost 4 bases, and 9 bases stayed unmatched.

The gene calls are TRBV6-1 and TRBJ2-4, with TRBD2 as a possible D gene (5 bases). V gave up 6 bases and J gave up 6 bases, with 12 bases separating them. The CDR3 sequence is 13 residues long. The V gene's germline CDR1 is MNHNS and CDR2 SASEGT. The CDR3 reads CASRAGVANIQYF. CDR3 in DNA: TGTGCCAGCAGGGCCGGGGTAGCAAACATTCAGTACTTC.

The gene calls are TRBV20-1 and TRBJ2-7, with 10 bases that match TRBD1. Germline CDR1 is DFQATT and CDR2 is SNEGSKA (reference sequence). Trimming took 4 bases from V and 5 from J; bases not matched to a gene: 8. The CDR3 contains 14 residues. Here the CDR3 reads CSAIRDRGIHEQYF. As DNA, the CDR3 is TGCAGTGCTATCCGGGACAGGGGTATCCACGAGCAGTACTTC.

The chain has TRBV20-1 and TRBJ1-1; the D gene is possibly TRBD1 (5 bases). The germline V gene encodes CDR1 DFQATT and CDR2 SNEGSKA (reference sequence). The CDR3 extends over 14 amino acids. The germline V and J ends were trimmed by 3 bases and 2 bases, with 13 bases remaining between them. CDR3 region: CSARRRVVNTEAFF. The CDR3 bases are TGCAGTGCTAGGCGCAGGGTTGTAAACACTGAAGCTTTCTTT.

In this sample, this clonotype turned up a few times. The genes are TRBV6-2 or TRBV6-3 and TRBJ2-6; the D is unclear. The CDR3 is made up of 15 amino acids. Germline assignment: CDR1 MNHEY and CDR2 SVGEGT. V lost 2 bases, J lost 0 bases, and 5 bases lay in between. This CDR3 is CASSYPHSGANVLTF. CDR3 DNA sequence: TGTGCCAGCAGTTACCCGCACTCTGGGGCCAACGTCCTGACTTTC.

CDR3 region: CAIGASDTDTQYF. The DNA of the CDR3 is TGTGCCATAGGCGCTAGCGACACAGATACGCAGTATTTT. The V gene is TRBV30, the J gene TRBJ2-3, with D perhaps TRBD2 (6 bases). The CDR3 sequence is 13 residues long. The V end was cut by 8 bases, the J end by 2 bases, with 14 bases between. The germline V gene has CDR1 GTSNPN and CDR2 SVGIG (reference sequence).